The clone carrying this T cell receptor (beta chain) has at least ten counts. Its target is not known. TCRbeta library preparation incorporated unique molecular identifiers. TCRdb itself ran the PCR reads through MiXCR, one entry per CDR3 protein. The sample has fewer than 550,000 distinct CDR3 sequences; 10% to 13% are singletons. This entry is derived from a study of T-cell reconstitution after alpha-beta-depleted transplantation in children. Study-level results: Alpha-beta T cells about two months after transplant reportedly derived from several hundred expanded graft clones.

This CDR3 comprises 14 residues. With V trimmed by 6 bases and J by 7 bases, 11 bases remained unmatched. CDR1 is SQVTM and CDR2 is ANQGSEA in the germline V gene. This specimen consisted of PBMCs, obtained before TCRalphabeta/CD19-depleted stem cell transplant. The gene calls are TRBV29-1 and TRBJ2-1; 8 bases align to TRBD2. The origin of this receptor is a child aged 2 to 10 with inherited bone marrow failure, due to receive a stem cell transplant. The CDR3 nucleotides are TGCAGCGTGAAGGCAGCGGGAGTTGGAAATGAGCAGTTCTTC. Its protein is CSVKAAGVGNEQFF.